The clone carrying this TCR beta chain was seen ten or more times. Its antigen is undetermined. TCRdb re-derived calls from the reads in MiXCR, one entry per CDR3 protein. This sample carries 300,000 to 400,000 distinct CDR3 sequences, 9% to 9.5% of them seen once, and the ten largest clones take over 3.5%. The V gene lost 6 bases and the J gene lost 0 bases, with 12 bases spanning the gap. The CDR3 loop spans 15 amino acids. The sample belongs to a study of T cell repertoires in cytomegalovirus infection. Study-level information: It was the public TCR beta signatures that indicated both CMV infection and matching HLA type. Whole-study findings and limits: CMV-specific TCR beta clonotypes restricted by HLA-C dominated the ex vivo response. Based on cumulative public TCR beta family frequency, carriers of CMV plus the relevant HLA were identified.

The genes are TRBV12-3 or TRBV12-4 and TRBJ1-5; D is unresolved. This TCR came from a human donor in good health (CMV status not recorded). Some clones in this sample may be carry-over from other donors' samples. Sequencing was performed on PBMCs. CDR3 protein: CASSRGRPSNQPQHF. In nucleotides, the CDR3 is TGTGCCAGCAGCCGAGGACGTCCTAGCAATCAGCCCCAGCATTTT.